These 2 T cell receptor beta chains were all obtained from the same sample, sequenced in a study of T cell clonotyping in hematopoietic cell transplantation. Using immunoSEQ multiplex PCR, the repertoire was profiled, and TCRdb retains in-frame clones only, with some absent. The repertoire consists of over 10,000 clones, with approximately 67% occurring once and the leading ten covering about 15%. The sample consisted of peripheral blood mononuclear cells, taken 180 days after allogeneic stem cell transplant. These receptor sequences come from a male patient between 60 and 69 years old who had an allogeneic stem cell transplant from an unrelated donor, so the T cells may come from the graft donor. Some clones in this sample may be carry-over from other donors' samples.

The table lists this clone with a few counts. This sequence joins TRBV6-5 and TRBJ1-1; perhaps TRBD1 as D (5 bases). This CDR3 has 13 residues. CDR1 and CDR2 from the germline V gene are MNHEY and SVGAGI. The V gene lost 3 bases and the J gene lost 8 bases, with 13 bases spanning the gap. The CDR3 DNA reads TGTGCCAGCAGTTATGCAGGGCCCGCCGAAGCTTTCTTT. Protein sequence: CASSYAGPAEAFF.

The genes are TRBV5-1 and TRBJ1-1; TRBD1 matches 8 bases. Germline V CDR1 and CDR2: SGHRS, YFSETQ. Trimming removed 4 bases from V and 4 bases from J; junction bases left unmatched: 9. This CDR3 has 15 amino acids. CDR3 bases: TGCGCCAGCAGCGAGCAGGGGGCGTTAGGCACTGAAGCTTTCTTT. The encoded protein is CASSEQGALGTEAFF.